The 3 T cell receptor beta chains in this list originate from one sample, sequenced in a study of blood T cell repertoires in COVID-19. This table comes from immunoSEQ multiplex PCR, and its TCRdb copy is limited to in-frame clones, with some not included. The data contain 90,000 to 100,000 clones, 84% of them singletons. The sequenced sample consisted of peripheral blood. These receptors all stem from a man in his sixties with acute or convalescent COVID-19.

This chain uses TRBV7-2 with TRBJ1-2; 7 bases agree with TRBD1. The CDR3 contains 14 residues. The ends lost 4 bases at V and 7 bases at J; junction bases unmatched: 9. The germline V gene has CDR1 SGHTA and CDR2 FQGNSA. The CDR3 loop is CASSSPLAGGGYTF. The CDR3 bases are TGTGCCAGCAGCTCTCCTCTCGCAGGGGGTGGCTACACCTTC.

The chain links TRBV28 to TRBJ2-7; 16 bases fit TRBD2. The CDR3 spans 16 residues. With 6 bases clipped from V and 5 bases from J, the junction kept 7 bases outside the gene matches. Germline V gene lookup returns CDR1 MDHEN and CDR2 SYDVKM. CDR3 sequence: CASRPGTSGGAHEQYV. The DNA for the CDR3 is TGTGCCAGCAGGCCCGGGACTAGCGGGGGGGCACACGAGCAGTACGTC.

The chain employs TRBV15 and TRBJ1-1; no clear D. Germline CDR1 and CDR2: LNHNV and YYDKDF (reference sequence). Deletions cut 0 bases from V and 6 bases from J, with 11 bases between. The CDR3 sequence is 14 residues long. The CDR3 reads CATSRDRVAPEAFF. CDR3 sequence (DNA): TGTGCCACCAGCAGAGATCGGGTGGCCCCTGAAGCTTTCTTT.